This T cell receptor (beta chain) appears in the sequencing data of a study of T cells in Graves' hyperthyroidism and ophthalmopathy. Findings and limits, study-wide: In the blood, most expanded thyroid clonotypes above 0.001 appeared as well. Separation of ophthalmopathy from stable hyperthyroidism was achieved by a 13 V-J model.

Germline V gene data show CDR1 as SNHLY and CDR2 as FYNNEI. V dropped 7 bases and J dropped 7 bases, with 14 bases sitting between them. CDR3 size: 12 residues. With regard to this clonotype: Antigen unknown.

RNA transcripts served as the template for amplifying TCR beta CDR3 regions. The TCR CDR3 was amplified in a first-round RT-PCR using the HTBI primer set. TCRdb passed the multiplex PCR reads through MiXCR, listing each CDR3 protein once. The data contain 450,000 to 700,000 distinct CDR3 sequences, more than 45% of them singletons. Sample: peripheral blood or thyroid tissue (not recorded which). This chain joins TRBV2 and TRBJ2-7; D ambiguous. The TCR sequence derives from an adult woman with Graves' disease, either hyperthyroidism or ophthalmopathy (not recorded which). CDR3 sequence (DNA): TGTGCCAGCAACCAAAAGGCAGCGGAGCAGTACTTC. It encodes CASNQKAAEQYF.